There are a few counts of the clone carrying this T cell receptor (beta chain). Those who participated ranged in age from about 18 to 89 years and resided in 20 to 30 US areas. Donors of Cohort 3 who recovered were those that had two negative PCRs, clearance, or symptom resolution. The data were taken from a study of blood T cell repertoires in COVID-19. Across the whole study: From T cells, B-cell-depleted T cells, or PBMCs came the material, which was cDNA or gDNA.

In germline, CDR1 is SGHAT, CDR2 FQNNGV. Trimming pared 2 bases from V and 7 bases from J, leaving 7 bases between. This CDR3 is 12 amino acids long. Per the original methods: How many nucleated cells were present was estimated from reference gene primer amplification. The assay was immunoSEQ multiplex PCR, and TCRdb's table has in-frame clones only and misses some. D and trimming were read from the DNA, whereas the V and J calls and clone size are those reported in that table. Found here are some 330,000 clones, 80% to 85% of them singletons; the top ten hold about 4.8%. V is TRBV11-2 and J is TRBJ2-3; D unclear. This TCR was recovered from a woman aged 50 to 65 who had recovered from COVID-19. The source material was PBMCs or T cells enriched from blood (not recorded which). The CDR3 coding sequence is TGTGCCAGCAGCTTAACTACCCATACGCAGTATTTT. Its translation is CASSLTTHTQYF.